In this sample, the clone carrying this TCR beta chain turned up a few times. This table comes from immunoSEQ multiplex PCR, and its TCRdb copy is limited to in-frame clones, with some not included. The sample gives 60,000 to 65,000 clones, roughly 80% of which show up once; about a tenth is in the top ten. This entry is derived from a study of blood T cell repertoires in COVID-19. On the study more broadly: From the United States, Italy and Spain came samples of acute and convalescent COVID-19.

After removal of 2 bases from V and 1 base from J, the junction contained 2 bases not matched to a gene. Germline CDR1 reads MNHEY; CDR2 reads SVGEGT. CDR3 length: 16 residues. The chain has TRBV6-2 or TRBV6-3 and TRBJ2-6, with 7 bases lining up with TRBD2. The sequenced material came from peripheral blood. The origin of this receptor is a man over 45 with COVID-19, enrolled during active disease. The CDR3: CASSYPGLSGANVLTF. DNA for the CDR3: TGTGCCAGCAGTTACCCGGGACTATCTGGGGCCAACGTCCTGACTTTC.